This T cell receptor beta chain was identified during a study of blood T cell repertoires in COVID-19. Background on the study: The samples span acute and convalescent COVID-19 from the United States, Italy and Spain.

Authors' processing steps: The assay estimated nucleated cells by amplifying reference gene primers. The data were produced by immunoSEQ multiplex PCR, yet TCRdb's version contains in-frame clones alone and is incomplete. V, J and clone size derive from that table, while D and trimming were established from the DNA sequence. The table records about 200,000 clones, 88% of them present only once. V lost 4 bases, J lost 2 bases, and 12 bases lay in between. The CDR3 is 14 amino acids. Germline CDR1 reads SGDLS; CDR2 reads YYNGEE. The sample was peripheral blood. This rearrangement joins TRBV9 to TRBJ1-2, with D unclear. The clonotype was recovered from a man younger than 35 with active or convalescent COVID-19. CDR3 DNA: TGTGCCAGCAGCCCGCCGGGAGCGAACTATGGCTACACCTTC. It translates to CASSPPGANYGYTF.